The clone carrying this T cell receptor beta chain came up once. Antigen specificity is unknown. This sample was included in a study of long-term antiretroviral therapy in people with HIV. Participants living with HIV all received treatment in the United States. Assay version v3.0 of immunoSEQ was used, and it was run at survey level. TCRdb's copy holds only in-frame clones and misses some; the assay was immunoSEQ multiplex PCR. The sample lists about 36,000 clones; more than 65% were seen once. General study results and limits: In HIV, the repertoires covered a tighter span of CDR3 lengths than in controls. The clones with expansion before ART were dominant in the repertoire at all time points.

The CDR3 totals 15 residues. V gave up 4 bases and J gave up 5 bases; unmatched junction bases: 11. Looked up from germline, CDR1 is SGDLS and CDR2 is YYNGEE. The material was unsorted PBMCs, obtained 0.6 years after starting antiretroviral therapy. The chain uses TRBV9 and TRBJ2-7; 8 bases match TRBD1. The TCR sequence derives from a man between 18 and 29 years old with HIV. CDR3 sequence: CASSNGTGQVHEQYF. The CDR3 nucleotides read TGTGCCAGCAGCAATGGGACGGGACAGGTCCACGAGCAGTACTTC.